The source of this T cell receptor (beta chain) is a study of T cells in localized non-small cell lung cancer. Germline V CDR1 and CDR2: SEHNR, FQNEAQ (reference sequence). V lost 4 bases and J lost 5, with 20 bases in between. This CDR3 is built from 16 residues. The study's findings and limits: Exceeding tumor, uninvolved adjacent lung had the highest T cell clonality.

This clone is deemed large. Its antigen remains unknown. Only in-frame clones appear in the TCRdb table, and some are missing; sequencing was by immunoSEQ multiplex PCR. The sample shows about 11,000 clones, about 83% of them seen only once. Sequenced here: peripheral blood, sampled before any cancer treatment. The receptor comes from an older male donor with stage I lung adenocarcinoma. The chain has TRBV7-9 and TRBJ1-2, with a possible D match to TRBD1 (5 bases). The CDR3 is CASSSSAGKTDYGYTF. The CDR3 DNA reads TGTGCCAGCAGCTCGTCGGCGGGGAAGACAGATTATGGCTACACCTTC.